The sequence of this TCR beta chain was determined in a study of T cell responses to AZD1222 COVID-19 vaccine. Study-wide background: The study pooled second doses at about 4 or about 12 weeks.

Remarks on this clone: What it binds is unknown.

Study-level results: Across the whole spike, CD4 TCRs peaked at regions 160-218 and 743-854. Donors skewed white British and female; clonal diversity was possibly underestimated.

The method was immunoSEQ multiplex PCR; TCRdb's version includes in-frame clones alone and lacks a portion of them. The profile shows around 160,000 clones, 91% of them singletons. CDR1 and CDR2 from the germline V gene are LNHDA and SQIVND (reference sequence). V was cut by 3 bases and J by 2 bases, with 11 bases left in between. CDR3 size: 15 residues. The sample in question was peripheral blood, obtained on day 0 of AZD1222 vaccination. This receptor was identified in an adult in good health. This chain uses TRBV19 with TRBJ2-1; D is undetermined. In DNA, the CDR3 is TGTGCCAGTAGTATCCCCCTGCGCACCTACAATGAGCAGTTCTTC. The encoded protein is CASSIPLRTYNEQFF. The full variable domain, its missing parts supplied by reference TRBV19 and TRBJ2-1, is DGGITQSPKYLFRKEGQNVTLSCEQNLNHDAMYWYRQDPGQGLRLIYYSQIVNDFQKGDIAEGYSVSREKKESFPLTVTSAQKNPTAFYLCASSIPLRTYNEQFFGPGTRLTVL.